This T cell receptor beta chain was obtained from a study of cytomegalovirus exposure and HLA in healthy donors. Trimming cost V 10 bases and J 3 bases; bases outside gene matches: 5. Per germline, CDR1 MNHNS and CDR2 SASEGT. This CDR3 comprises 14 residues. This clone appeared a few times. The primer mix had 60 Vbeta and 13 Jbeta primers. In the authors' methods: A later analysis tallied roughly 77 million unique TCR beta chains, 9.5 million to 14 million of them shared. The method was immunoSEQ multiplex PCR; TCRdb's version includes in-frame clones alone and lacks a portion of them. Clone size and the V and J calls come from that table; the DNA yielded D and trimming. Of 100,000 to 150,000 clones in the sample, about 74% were seen once.

This sequence originates from a woman aged 50 to 60 in good health and CMV-seropositive. Sequencing input: PBMCs. The chain employs TRBV6-1 and TRBJ2-3; TRBD2 matches 12 bases. CDR3 nucleotide sequence: TGTGCCACCCGTGGGACTAGCGGGACAGATACGCAGTATTTT. Protein sequence: CATRGTSGTDTQYF.